This note documents a single T cell receptor (beta chain) sequence. What it binds is not known. This sample was included in a study of memory CD4+ T cells and cytomegalovirus serostatus. Looking at the study overall: Donors were healthy Belgian adults, 10 or so CMV seropositive and fewer than 30 seronegative.

Germline V CDR1 and CDR2: SGHTA, FQGNSA. Trimming at V came to 6 bases and at J to 4 bases, leaving 8 bases not matched to a gene. The CDR3 consists of 15 residues. Findings and caveats of the study: Median bootstrapped AUC for CMV status was about 0.96 originally, less than 0.93 US-trained.

The sort gate was single viable CD3+CD4+CD8-CD45RO+ cells for memory CD4+ T cells. Sequencing used immunoSEQ multiplex PCR; TCRdb keeps in-frame clones, though not all of them. The data show under 50,000 clones, roughly three quarters seen once. Sequencing was performed on memory CD4+ T cells from blood. The chain is built from TRBV7-2 and TRBJ2-2; 7 bases line up with TRBD1. This receptor was identified in an adult in good health and CMV-seronegative. The CDR3, as DNA: TGTGCCAGCAGGAAGGGGGCGTTGGGCACCGGGGAGCTGTTTTTT. Its protein is CASRKGALGTGELFF.